This passage covers 28 T cell receptor beta chains from one sample sequenced in a study of response to subunit inactivated influenza vaccine. TCRdb itself ran the RT-PCR reads through MiXCR, one entry per CDR3 protein. This table has more than 600,000 distinct CDR3 sequences, about 18% appearing once. Sequenced here: PBMCs from blood, sampled 5 days after vaccination. The receptors derive from a man aged 50 or older who received an inactivated influenza vaccine.

The rearrangement links TRBV11-2 to TRBJ2-6; weak D call: TRBD1 (6 bases). Trimming removed 1 base from V and 0 bases from J, with 10 bases in between. CDR1 is SGHAT, CDR2 FQNNGV, per germline. The CDR3 loop spans 17 amino acids. Here the CDR3 reads CASSLGQVISGANVLTF. Here the CDR3 DNA reads TGTGCCAGCAGCTTAGGACAGGTGATCTCTGGGGCCAACGTCCTGACTTTC.

This clonotype was recorded many times. J is TRBJ2-3 and V is TRBV12-3 or TRBV12-4; 8 nucleotides line up with TRBD1. The junction had 10 bases not matched to a gene; V was cut back by 1 base and J by 4 bases. CDR3 length equals 17 residues. CDR3 sequence reads: CASSLGVTGDGADTQYF. For the CDR3, the DNA is TGTGCCAGCAGTTTAGGTGTGACAGGGGATGGCGCAGATACGCAGTATTTT.

This clonotype was recorded a few times. The chain employs TRBV6-1 and TRBJ1-2; D is unresolved. The V gene's germline CDR1 is MNHNS and CDR2 SASEGT. The CDR3 runs 15 residues. V dropped 9 bases and J dropped 0 bases, with 17 bases sitting between them. As DNA, the CDR3 is TGTGCCAGTTCTCCACGTGGAGATGCTAACTATGGCTACACCTTC. This sequence encodes CASSPRGDANYGYTF.

The rearrangement links TRBV6-5 to TRBJ1-4, with D hard to call. Germline values: CDR1 MNHEY, CDR2 SVGAGI. This CDR3 spans 18 amino acids. Deletions cut 2 bases from V and 0 bases from J, with 16 bases between. CDR3 residues: CASSYAWPRAPTNEKLFF. CDR3 DNA: TGTGCCAGCAGTTACGCCTGGCCGCGGGCCCCAACTAATGAAAAACTGTTTTTT.

The sample holds a few counts of this clonotype. The chain has TRBV7-2 and TRBJ2-7, with D possibly being TRBD1 (5 bases). The CDR3 totals 14 residues. The V end was cut by 3 bases, the J end by 2 bases, with 11 bases between. Germline CDR1 SGHTA, CDR2 FQGNSA. CDR3: CASSFSPGPYEQYF. The CDR3 DNA reads as TGTGCCAGCAGCTTCTCTCCAGGGCCCTACGAGCAGTACTTC. The full variable domain, rest sourced from reference TRBV7-2 and TRBJ2-7, is GAGVSQSPSNKVTEKGKDVELRCDPISGHTALYWYRQSLGQGLEFLIYFQGNSAPDKSGLPSDRFSAERTGGSVSTLTIQRTQQEDSAVYLCASSFSPGPYEQYFGPGTRLTVT.

This clonotype was observed a handful of times. J is TRBJ1-2 and V is TRBV12-3 or TRBV12-4; no definite D call. V gave up 6 bases and J gave up 8 bases, with 16 bases separating them. CDR3 length equals 13 residues. This CDR3 is CASSQSRKAGYTF. CDR3 coding DNA: TGTGCCAGCAGCCAATCACGAAAGGCCGGCTACACCTTC.

This clonotype has a count of ten or more. The J gene is TRBJ1-2, the V gene TRBV5-1; possible D gene TRBD1, 6 bases. Trimming removed 1 base at V and 4 bases at J, with 11 bases between. Germline-derived CDR1 and CDR2 are SGHRS and YFSETQ. The CDR3 length is 14 residues. This CDR3 reads CASSLNQQGYGYTF. In DNA, the CDR3 is TGCGCCAGCAGCTTGAATCAACAGGGCTATGGCTACACCTTC.

This clonotype showed up just a few times. The chain employs TRBV15 and TRBJ2-5; D not resolved. This CDR3 region has 13 residues. The V end lost 3 bases, the J end lost 3 bases, and 8 bases lay between the germline ends. Germline V lookup: CDR1 LNHNV, CDR2 YYDKDF (reference sequence). For the CDR3, the DNA is TGTGCCACCAGCAGTTATCTCGAAGAGACCCAGTACTTC. Protein sequence: CATSSYLEETQYF.

In the case of this clonotype: This may be a read error: a much more frequent sequence differs by one nucleotide. V and J are TRBV7-9 and TRBJ2-7, with a tentative D call TRBD1 (6 bases). The CDR3 consists of 12 residues. The V gene's germline CDR1 is SEHNR and CDR2 FQNEAQ (reference sequence). Between the trimmed V and J ends, which lost 3 bases and 5 bases, there was a span of 8 bases. For the CDR3, the DNA is TGTGCCAGCAGCTTCACAGGGAACGAGCAGTACTTC. As protein: CASSFTGNEQYF.

V and J are TRBV7-8 and TRBJ2-1, with TRBD2 identical over 11 bases. The germline V gene encodes CDR1 SGHVS and CDR2 FQNEAQ. This CDR3 is 17 amino acids long. V lost 5 bases to trimming and J lost 4 bases; unmatched junction nucleotides: 10. This CDR3 is CASSPAASGGIYNEQFF. The CDR3 region has the DNA TGTGCCAGCAGCCCTGCTGCTAGCGGGGGGATTTACAATGAGCAGTTCTTC. Filled out from reference TRBV7-8 and TRBJ2-1, the complete variable domain reads GAGVSQSPRYKVAKRGQDVALRCDPISGHVSLFWYQQALGQGPEFLTYFQNEAQLDKSGLPSDRFFAERPEGSVSTLKIQRTQQEDSAVYLCASSPAASGGIYNEQFFGPGTRLTVL.

The chain links TRBV5-6 to TRBJ2-2; D is perhaps TRBD1 (6 bases). The CDR3 has 15 amino acids. CDR1 SGHDT and CDR2 YYEEEE come from the germline V gene. The V and J ends lost 5 bases and 1 base respectively, with 12 bases between them. As DNA, the CDR3 is TGTGCCAGCAGGACCGGGACAAAGAACACCGGGGAGCTGTTTTTT. Translating it yields CASRTGTKNTGELFF.

This clonotype is medium-sized by share. The chain carries TRBV12-3 or TRBV12-4 and TRBJ1-6, with 8 bases identical to TRBD1. V shed 6 bases, J shed 5 bases, and the junction held 3 bases outside the gene matches. The CDR3 sequence is 14 residues long. The CDR3 here is CASSRQGNNSPLHF. In DNA, the CDR3 is TGTGCCAGCAGCCGACAGGGGAATAATTCACCCCTCCACTTT.

This clonotype was seen a handful of times. The chain uses TRBV7-8 and TRBJ2-3; 14 bases are shared with TRBD2. Germline V lookup: CDR1 SGHVS, CDR2 FQNEAQ. The V and J ends lost 2 bases and 6 bases, in that order; junction bases with no gene match: 7. The CDR3 length is 17 residues. CDR3: CASSLYGTSGGLDTQYF. The CDR3, as DNA: TGTGCCAGCAGCTTATATGGGACTAGCGGGGGCCTGGATACGCAGTATTTT. The whole variable domain, remainder taken from reference TRBV7-8 and TRBJ2-3, is GAGVSQSPRYKVAKRGQDVALRCDPISGHVSLFWYQQALGQGPEFLTYFQNEAQLDKSGLPSDRFFAERPEGSVSTLKIQRTQQEDSAVYLCASSLYGTSGGLDTQYFGPGTRLTVL.

The rearrangement links TRBV5-1 to TRBJ2-5; D is uncertain. Germline V gene data show CDR1 as SGHRS and CDR2 as YFSETQ. The CDR3 runs 16 residues. The V end was cut by 2 bases, the J end by 4 bases, with 18 bases between. The CDR3, as DNA: TGCGCCAGCAGCTTTTCGGCAGGCACTTTCCGAGAGACCCAGTACTTC. It codes for CASSFSAGTFRETQYF.

The chain is built from TRBV5-5 and TRBJ1-5, with a possible D match to TRBD1 (6 bases). CDR1 is SGHKS, CDR2 YYEKEE, per germline (reference sequence). Trimming cost V 4 bases and J 0 bases, with 11 bases left between them. The CDR3 loop spans 15 amino acids. CDR3: CASSPRDISNQPQHF. Written as DNA, the CDR3 is TGTGCCAGCAGCCCTCGGGACATTAGCAATCAGCCCCAGCATTTT.

The J gene is TRBJ2-1, the V gene TRBV9; possibly TRBD2 for D (6 bases). Germline CDR1 SGDLS, CDR2 YYNGEE. Deletions cut 0 bases from V and 4 bases from J, with 17 bases between. The CDR3 has 17 residues. As DNA, the CDR3 is TGTGCCAGCAGCGTAGCCAGCGGCGGGGAGAAGTACAATGAGCAGTTCTTC. Amino acid sequence: CASSVASGGEKYNEQFF.

The chain uses TRBV20-1 and TRBJ2-3, with unresolved D. This CDR3 comprises 15 residues. Between the trimmed V and J ends, which lost 0 bases and 3 bases, there was a span of 13 bases. CDR1 is DFQATT and CDR2 is SNEGSKA in the germline V gene (reference sequence). The CDR3 nucleotides are TGCAGTGCTAGAGATTCGCAGTTTACGACAGATACGCAGTATTTT. Translation: CSARDSQFTTDTQYF.

This rearrangement joins TRBV5-6 to TRBJ2-4, with D possibly being TRBD1 (6 bases). CDR1 is SGHDT and CDR2 is YYEEEE in the germline V gene. The CDR3 loop spans 15 amino acids. Trimming pared 3 bases from V and 0 bases from J, leaving 10 bases between. The CDR3 sequence is CASSWTELAKNIQYF. CDR3 coding DNA: TGTGCCAGCAGCTGGACAGAGTTAGCCAAAAACATTCAGTACTTC.

This clonotype appeared a few times. The chain joins TRBV4-1 to TRBJ1-5; a possible D gene is TRBD1 (5 bases). The CDR3 contains 15 residues. Germline V gives CDR1 MGHRA, CDR2 YSYEKL. Trimming took 1 base from V and 2 from J, leaving 9 bases between them. The CDR3 nucleotides read TGCGCCAGCAGCCAAGGAATGGGGGGCAATCAGCCCCAGCATTTT. Translating it yields CASSQGMGGNQPQHF.

This clonotype has only a few counts. V is TRBV5-1 and J is TRBJ2-3, with 7 bases identical to TRBD2. In germline, CDR1 is SGHRS, CDR2 YFSETQ. CDR3 size: 14 residues. The trim removed 3 bases at V and 3 bases at J, leaving 4 bases unmatched. This chain's CDR3 is CASSWDGGTDTQYF. The CDR3 DNA reads TGCGCCAGCAGCTGGGACGGGGGGACAGATACGCAGTATTTT.

Points on this clonotype: Sequence at one end of the junction differs from germline and may be a read error. V is TRBV12-3 or TRBV12-4 and J is TRBJ2-6; 8 bases fit TRBD1. The CDR3 is 16 amino acids. Here the CDR3 DNA reads TGTGCCAGCAGCCCCCCGACAGGGGCTGGGGCCAACTTCCTGACTTTC. Its protein product is CASSPPTGAGANFLTF.

This clonotype was seen only a few times. This rearrangement joins TRBV28 to TRBJ2-7, with unresolved D. The germline CDR1 and CDR2 sequences are MDHEN and SYDVKM. The V end was cut by 7 bases, the J end by 4 bases, with 17 bases between. The CDR3 runs to 14 residues. CDR3 DNA sequence: TGTGCCAGCAAACCGGCAAACGAATTGTACGAGCAGTACTTC. Translation: CASKPANELYEQYF.

This chain connects TRBV11-2 to TRBJ2-7; D is tentatively TRBD1 or TRBD2 (5 bases each). Germline CDR1 reads SGHAT; CDR2 reads FQNNGV. The CDR3 has 15 residues. V was pared by 5 bases and J by 0 bases, with 14 bases between. The CDR3 nucleotides are TGTGCCAGCAGCCCACAGGCGGGTAGCTCCTACGAGCAGTACTTC. Its protein is CASSPQAGSSYEQYF.

This chain joins TRBV7-2 and TRBJ2-7, with TRBD2 identical over 9 bases. Germline-derived CDR1 and CDR2 are SGHTA and FQGNSA. CDR3 length equals 16 residues. With 5 bases clipped from V and 0 bases from J, the junction kept 8 bases outside the gene matches. CDR3 DNA: TGTGCCAGCAGCCTCAGAGCGGGAGGAAGCTCCTACGAGCAGTACTTC. Its translation: CASSLRAGGSSYEQYF.

This clonotype was observed a handful of times. This chain links TRBV6-6 with TRBJ1-2, with 9 nucleotides matching TRBD1. V lost 5 bases to trimming and J lost 7 bases; unmatched junction nucleotides: 5. Germline V gene sequence: CDR1 MNHNY, CDR2 SVGAGI (reference sequence). CDR3 length: 13 residues. The CDR3 DNA is TGTGCCAGCAGTGAGGACAGGGGCGGTGGCTACACCTTC. As protein: CASSEDRGGGYTF.

The rearrangement uses TRBV5-1 and TRBJ2-2; perhaps D is TRBD1 or TRBD2 (5 bases each). The CDR3 consists of 13 residues. Germline CDR1 SGHRS, CDR2 YFSETQ. The V gene lost 4 bases and the J gene lost 10 bases, with 14 bases spanning the gap. The CDR3: CASSAEGTVELFF. The CDR3 DNA sequence: TGCGCCAGCAGCGCCGAGGGGACGGTGGAGCTGTTTTTT.

The V and J genes are TRBV20-1 and TRBJ2-7, with 8 bases matching TRBD1. Germline CDR1 DFQATT, CDR2 SNEGSKA (reference sequence). The CDR3 is made up of 15 amino acids. Germline trimming cut 1 base from V and 5 bases from J; bases unmatched to any gene: 10. The CDR3 region has the DNA TGCAGTGCTAGAGGTACCGGGACAGGTATCCACGAGCAGTACTTC. Encoded protein: CSARGTGTGIHEQYF.

Points on this clonotype: Sequence at one end of the junction differs from germline and may be a read error. The chain uses TRBV12-3 or TRBV12-4 and TRBJ2-5; TRBD1 is a possible D gene (5 bases). This CDR3 comprises 15 residues. As DNA, the CDR3 is TGTGCCAGCAGTTTAGACCGACAGCGAATAGAGACCAAGTACTTC. Translation: CASSLDRQRIETKYF.